The rows below give T cell receptor beta chains drawn from one sample of a study of cytomegalovirus exposure and HLA in healthy donors. Method: immunoSEQ multiplex PCR; TCRdb's copy keeps in-frame clones and lacks some. The table lists about 180,000 clones, 80% of them singletons. The sequenced sample consisted of PBMCs. Receptors originate from a girl aged 10 to 17 in good health and CMV-seropositive. The CDR3 runs from the conserved cysteine through the conserved F or W. The D gene is left open where the match is weak. Size is stated for part of the rows, as once, few or many counts, or as a class when the clone is expanded.

J gene,clone size,D gene,V gene,CDR3 length,CDR3 DNA,CDR3 protein
TRBJ2-2,NA,TRBD2,TRBV4-3,19,TGCGCCAGCAGCCAAGGGGGACTAGCGGGAGGGCGGAACACCGGGGAGCTGTTTTTT,CASSQGGLAGGRNTGELFF
TRBJ2-2,NA,TRBD2,TRBV28,15,TGTGCCAGCAGTTTAACCGGGAGGGAAACCGGGGAGCTGTTTTTT,CASSLTGRETGELFF
TRBJ2-1,NA,TRBD2,TRBV5-1,17,TGCGCCAGCAGCTTGGTACAAGGCGGGAGCTCCTACAATGAGCAGTTCTTC,CASSLVQGGSSYNEQFF
TRBJ2-7,NA,NA,TRBV9,13,TGTGCCAGCAGCGTAGCGGTAGCCCAAGAGCAGTACTTC,CASSVAVAQEQYF
TRBJ2-7,NA,TRBD2,TRBV4-1,17,TGCGCCAGCAGCCGGCTAGCGGGAGTAAAGTCGTATTACGAGCAGTACTTC,CASSRLAGVKSYYEQYF
TRBJ1-5,few,TRBD1,TRBV5-1,14,TGCGCCAGCAGCTACGGGACAGGGAATCAGCCCCAGCATTTT,CASSYGTGNQPQHF
TRBJ1-5,NA,TRBD1,TRBV4-3,15,TGCGCCAGCAGCCAAGAAGGGGGCCGGCATCAGCCCCAGCATTTT,CASSQEGGRHQPQHF
TRBJ2-3,NA,TRBD2,TRBV2,16,TGTGCCAGCAGTCCGTTAGCGGGAGGGCCGGCAGATACGCAGTATTTT,CASSPLAGGPADTQYF
TRBJ1-4,NA,NA,TRBV7-9,13,TGTGCCAGCAGCTTAGACGAAAAGAGAAAACTGTTTTTT,CASSLDEKRKLFF
TRBJ2-5,NA,TRBD2,TRBV6-1,18,TGTGCCAGCAGCGAAGAACGTGGGACTAGCGGGAGCAGGGAGACCCAGTACTTC,CASSEERGTSGSRETQYF
TRBJ1-1,NA,NA,TRBV25-1,12,TGTGCCAGCAGTGCTGTACAGCACGAAGCTTTCTTT,CASSAVQHEAFF
TRBJ1-2,NA,NA,TRBV9,13,TGTGCCAGCAGCGTAGGACAGGCCGGGGGCTACACCTTC,CASSVGQAGGYTF
TRBJ2-7,NA,NA,TRBV21-1,18,TGTGCCAGCAGCAAGCGCCCGGGTCCTAGCGGGATTATCTACGAGCAGTACTTC,CASSKRPGPSGIIYEQYF
TRBJ2-7,NA,TRBD2,TRBV30,16,TGTGCCTGGAGGGCACTAGCGGGGCTTGGAACCTACGAGCAGTACTTC,CAWRALAGLGTYEQYF
TRBJ2-1,NA,TRBD2,TRBV2,15,TGTGCCAGCAGTGTTACGGCGGGAGGGCCCCATGAGCAGTTCTTC,CASSVTAGGPHEQFF
TRBJ1-1,NA,NA,TRBV27,11,TGTGCCAGCAGTTCGTCTATAGAAGCTTTCTTT,CASSSSIEAFF
TRBJ1-2,NA,TRBD1,TRBV5-1,14,TGCGCCAGCAGCATGTCCGGGACAGGGAGTGGCTACACCTTC,CASSMSGTGSGYTF
TRBJ1-1,NA,NA,TRBV29-1,13,TGCAGCGTTGCGGTATTGTTGAACACTGAAGCTTTCTTT,CSVAVLLNTEAFF
TRBJ2-7,NA,TRBD2,TRBV6-1,18,TGTGCCAGCAGTGAACTTGGGGCGTTAGGACTAGCGGCCTACGAGCAGTACTTC,CASSELGALGLAAYEQYF
TRBJ1-2,NA,NA,TRBV6-5,11,TGTGCCAGCAGTTCGAGTCATGGCTACACCTTC,CASSSSHGYTF
TRBJ2-5,NA,NA,TRBV6-5,15,TGTGCCAGCAGTTACTCGACGGGAGTAAGAGAGACCCAGTACTTC,CASSYSTGVRETQYF
TRBJ2-3,NA,NA,TRBV10-2,15,TGCGCCAGCAGTGTACTAACCCTATTGCCCTCTTCCCAGTATTTT,CASSVLTLLPSSQYF
TRBJ1-2,NA,NA,TRBV5-1,13,TGCGCCAGCAGCCCGACAGCGAACTATGGCTACACCTTC,CASSPTANYGYTF
TRBJ2-1,NA,NA,TRBV9,16,TGTGCCAGCAGCTCCGGGAGTGGGGCCGGGGGTAATGAGCAGTTCTTC,CASSSGSGAGGNEQFF
TRBJ2-7,NA,TRBD2,TRBV27,14,TGTGCCAGCAAAGCGACTAGCGGGAGATCCGAGCAGTACTTC,CASKATSGRSEQYF
TRBJ2-1,once,TRBD2,TRBV7-6,18,TGTGCCAGCAGCTTAGGGACTAGCGGGAGCTTATCCTACAATGAGCAGTTCTTC,CASSLGTSGSLSYNEQFF
TRBJ1-4,NA,TRBD1,TRBV6-5,15,TGTGCCAGCAGACGGACAGGGGACCTTTCCGAAAAACTGTTTTTT,CASRRTGDLSEKLFF
TRBJ2-5,NA,NA,TRBV15,14,TGTGCCACCAGCAGACCTAGTCGTCAAGAGACCCAGTACTTC,CATSRPSRQETQYF
TRBJ2-7,NA,TRBD1,TRBV30,14,TGTGCCTGGAGTAGGGAGACAGGGCGCATGGAGCAGTACTTC,CAWSRETGRMEQYF
TRBJ2-7,NA,NA,TRBV10-3,12,TGTGTATCCGGGAGCAGCCTCTACGAGCAGTACTTC,CVSGSSLYEQYF
TRBJ1-1,once,NA,TRBV5-1,13,TGCGCCAGCAGCTTGGCCACATTAAAGGAGGCTTTCTTT,CASSLATLKEAFF
TRBJ2-2,NA,TRBD1,TRBV5-1,15,TGCGCCAGCTTCAAGGACAGGGCGAACACCGGGGAGCTGTTTTTT,CASFKDRANTGELFF
TRBJ2-1,few,NA,TRBV28,16,TGTGCCAGCAGTGGCGGTACAGCGGAGGTCTACAATGAGCAGTTCTTC,CASSGGTAEVYNEQFF
TRBJ2-7,NA,TRBD2,TRBV9,16,TGTGCCAGCAGCCCCCCTGGCGGGAGCGGGGAGTACGAGCAGTACTTC,CASSPPGGSGEYEQYF
TRBJ1-6,NA,TRBD1,TRBV7-2,14,TGTGCCAGCAGCAAGGACAGGGGCGATTCACCCCTCCACTTT,CASSKDRGDSPLHF
TRBJ1-1,few,TRBD1,TRBV19,15,TGTGCCAGTGCACCGGCCGGGACAGCGAACACTGAAGCTTTCTTT,CASAPAGTANTEAFF
TRBJ2-7,once,NA,TRBV5-6,14,TGTGCCAGCAGCCTTCGGGACATTGCCTACGAGCAGTACTTC,CASSLRDIAYEQYF
TRBJ1-5,NA,TRBD1,TRBV7-9,16,TGTGCCAGCAGCTTAGCCCCAGGGGGGACCAATCAGCCCCAGCATTTT,CASSLAPGGTNQPQHF
TRBJ1-1,NA,TRBD1,TRBV18,17,TGTGCCAGCTCACCGAATCATGGGACAGGAATGAACACTGAAGCTTTCTTT,CASSPNHGTGMNTEAFF
TRBJ2-3,NA,NA,TRBV5-6,15,TGTGCCAGCAGCTTGGACACCAGGGGCACAGATACGCAGTATTTT,CASSLDTRGTDTQYF
TRBJ1-2,NA,NA,TRBV9,19,TGTGCCAGCAGCCCGGACAGAGCCATACAATATTCTACTAACTATGGCTACACCTTC,CASSPDRAIQYSTNYGYTF
TRBJ2-5,NA,TRBD1,TRBV7-9,16,TGTGCCAGCAGCTCAGGGAGGACAGGGGGCATGGAGACCCAGTACTTC,CASSSGRTGGMETQYF
TRBJ1-2,NA,TRBD1,TRBV25-1,17,TGTGCCAGCAGGGAGGGCGGGGCAGGGGGCACCTCTTATGGCTACACCTTC,CASREGGAGGTSYGYTF
TRBJ2-1,NA,NA,TRBV30,14,TGTGCCTGGAGTAGGAGCGGAGGGTATAATGAGCAGTTCTTC,CAWSRSGGYNEQFF
TRBJ2-7,once,NA,TRBV30,11,TGTGCCTGGACCGGGGCCTACGAGCAGTACTTC,CAWTGAYEQYF
TRBJ1-2,NA,NA,TRBV5-4,12,TGTGCCAGCAGCGTGGACAGCTATGGCTACACCTTC,CASSVDSYGYTF
TRBJ2-2,once,TRBD2,TRBV29-1,13,TGCAGCGTCGGGAGGGGGAGTACCGGGGAGCTGTTTTTT,CSVGRGSTGELFF
TRBJ2-2,once,NA,TRBV30,13,TGTGCCTGGAGTCGGAGTCGGGGCGGGGAGCTGTTTTTT,CAWSRSRGGELFF
TRBJ2-3,few,TRBD1,TRBV10-2,14,TGCGCCAGCAGCCTGACAGGGGGCCCAGATACGCAGTATTTT,CASSLTGGPDTQYF
TRBJ2-5,NA,TRBD1,TRBV10-1,15,TGCGCCAGCAGTGATGGGGGAACAGGGGTAGAGACCCAGTACTTC,CASSDGGTGVETQYF
TRBJ1-2,NA,NA,TRBV7-9,13,TGTGCCAGCAGCCTTCAGGGCGGCTATGGCTACACCTTC,CASSLQGGYGYTF
TRBJ2-2,NA,NA,TRBV2,14,TGTGCCAGCAGTGAGAACAGACACACCGGGGAGCTGTTTTTT,CASSENRHTGELFF
TRBJ2-2,NA,TRBD2,TRBV7-8,17,TGTGCCAGCAGCCTCACCGGGAGGGGCTACAACACCGGGGAGCTGTTTTTT,CASSLTGRGYNTGELFF
TRBJ2-1,NA,TRBD2,TRBV6-5,13,TGTGCCAGCAGTTACCCGGGACTACAAGAGCAGTTCTTC,CASSYPGLQEQFF
TRBJ2-5,NA,TRBD1,TRBV5-6,14,TGTGCCAGCAGCTTTCTGGGACAGGGAAAGACCCAGTACTTC,CASSFLGQGKTQYF